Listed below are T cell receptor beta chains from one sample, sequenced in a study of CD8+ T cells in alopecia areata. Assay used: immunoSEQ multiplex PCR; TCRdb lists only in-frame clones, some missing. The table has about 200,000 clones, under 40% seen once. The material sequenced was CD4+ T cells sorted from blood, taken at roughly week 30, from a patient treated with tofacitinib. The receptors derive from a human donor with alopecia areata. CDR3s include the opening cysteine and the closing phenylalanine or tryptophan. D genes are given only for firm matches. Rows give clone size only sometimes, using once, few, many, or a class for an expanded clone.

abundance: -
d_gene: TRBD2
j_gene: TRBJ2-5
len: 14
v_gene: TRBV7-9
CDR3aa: CASSLGGTSGTQYF
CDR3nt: TGTGCCAGCAGCTTAGGCGGGACTAGTGGGACCCAGTACTTC

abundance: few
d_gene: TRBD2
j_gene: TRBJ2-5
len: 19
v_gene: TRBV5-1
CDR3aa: CASSRGLAGEGWYQETQYF
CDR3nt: TGCGCCAGCAGCAGGGGACTAGCGGGAGAAGGATGGTACCAAGAGACCCAGTACTTC

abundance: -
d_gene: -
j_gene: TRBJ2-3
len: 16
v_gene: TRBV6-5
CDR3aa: CASSYRPEWSTDTQYF
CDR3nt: TGTGCCAGCAGTTATAGGCCAGAGTGGAGCACAGATACGCAGTATTTT

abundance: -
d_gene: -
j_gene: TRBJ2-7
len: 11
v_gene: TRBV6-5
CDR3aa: CASSYLGEQYF
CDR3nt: TGTGCCAGCAGTTACCTGGGGGAGCAGTACTTC

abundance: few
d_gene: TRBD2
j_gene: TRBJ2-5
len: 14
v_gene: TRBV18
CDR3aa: CASSPGTSGETQYF
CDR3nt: TGTGCCAGCTCGCCAGGGACTAGCGGAGAGACCCAGTACTTC

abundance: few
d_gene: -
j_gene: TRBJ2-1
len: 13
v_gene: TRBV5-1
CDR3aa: CASSVSTDNEQFF
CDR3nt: TGCGCCAGCAGCGTCTCGACCGACAATGAGCAGTTCTTC

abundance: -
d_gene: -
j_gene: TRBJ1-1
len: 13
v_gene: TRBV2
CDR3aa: CASSEHLNTEAFF
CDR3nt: TGTGCCAGCAGTGAACACTTGAACACTGAAGCTTTCTTT

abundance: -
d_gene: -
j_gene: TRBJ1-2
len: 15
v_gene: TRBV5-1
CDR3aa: CASSSSLRTNYGYTF
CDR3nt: TGCGCCAGCAGCTCTTCCTTGCGGACAAACTATGGCTACACCTTC

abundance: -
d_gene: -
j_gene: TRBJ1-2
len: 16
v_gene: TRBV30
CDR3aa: CAWSYLSWEGNHGYTF
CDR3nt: TGTGCCTGGAGTTATCTTTCGTGGGAGGGTAACCATGGCTACACCTTC

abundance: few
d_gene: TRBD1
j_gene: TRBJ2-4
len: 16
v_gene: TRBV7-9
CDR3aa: CASSSGAGGHKNIQYF
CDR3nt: TGTGCCAGCAGCTCCGGGGCAGGGGGCCATAAAAACATTCAGTACTTC

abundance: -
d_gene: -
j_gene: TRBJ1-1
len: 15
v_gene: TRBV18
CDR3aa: CASSPPTSMNTEAFF
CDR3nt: TGTGCCAGCTCACCACCCACAAGCATGAACACTGAAGCTTTCTTT

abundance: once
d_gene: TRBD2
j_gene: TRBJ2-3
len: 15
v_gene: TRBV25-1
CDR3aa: CASSELAVESDTQYF
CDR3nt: TGTGCCAGCAGTGAACTAGCGGTAGAATCAGATACGCAGTATTTT

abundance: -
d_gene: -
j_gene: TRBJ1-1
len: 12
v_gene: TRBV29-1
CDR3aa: CSGGRENTEAFF
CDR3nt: TGCAGCGGGGGCAGGGAGAACACTGAAGCTTTCTTT

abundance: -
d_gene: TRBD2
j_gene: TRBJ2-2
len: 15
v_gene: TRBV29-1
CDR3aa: CSVSSGSANTGELFF
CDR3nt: TGCAGCGTGTCTAGCGGGAGCGCGAACACCGGGGAGCTGTTTTTT

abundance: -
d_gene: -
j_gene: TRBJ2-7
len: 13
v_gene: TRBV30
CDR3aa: CAWSVSGTREQYF
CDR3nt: TGTGCCTGGAGTGTATCCGGAACCCGCGAGCAGTACTTC

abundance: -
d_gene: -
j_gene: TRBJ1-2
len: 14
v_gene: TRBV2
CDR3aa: CASSGSGANYGYTF
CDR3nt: TGTGCCAGCAGTGGTTCAGGCGCTAACTATGGCTACACCTTC

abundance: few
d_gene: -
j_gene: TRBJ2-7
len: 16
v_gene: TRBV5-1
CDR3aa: CASSLGLPGLSDEQYF
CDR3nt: TGCGCCAGCAGCTTGGGCTTACCGGGACTCTCCGACGAGCAGTACTTC

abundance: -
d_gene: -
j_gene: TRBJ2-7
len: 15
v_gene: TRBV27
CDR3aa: CASTSGLGQGYEQYF
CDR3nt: TGTGCCAGCACTTCCGGATTGGGGCAGGGATACGAGCAGTACTTC

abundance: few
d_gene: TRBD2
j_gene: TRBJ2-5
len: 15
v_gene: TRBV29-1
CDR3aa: CSVTTGRAGPQTQYF
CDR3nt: TGCAGCGTTACAACTGGGAGGGCAGGACCGCAGACCCAGTACTTC

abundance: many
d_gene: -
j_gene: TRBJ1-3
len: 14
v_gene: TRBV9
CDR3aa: CASSVGTSGNTIYF
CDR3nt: TGTGCCAGCAGCGTAGGGACATCTGGAAACACCATATATTTT

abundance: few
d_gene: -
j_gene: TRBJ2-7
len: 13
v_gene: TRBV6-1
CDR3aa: CASSNQEQVEQYF
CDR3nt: TGTGCCAGCAGTAACCAGGAACAAGTCGAGCAGTACTTC

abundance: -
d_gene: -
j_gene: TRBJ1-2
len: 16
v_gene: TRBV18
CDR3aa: CASSPTLGPKDYGYTF
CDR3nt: TGTGCCAGCTCACCAACCTTGGGACCAAAGGACTATGGCTACACCTTC

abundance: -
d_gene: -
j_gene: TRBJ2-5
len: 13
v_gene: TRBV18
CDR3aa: CASSPGNQETQYF
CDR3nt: TGTGCCAGCTCACCCGGCAACCAAGAGACCCAGTACTTC

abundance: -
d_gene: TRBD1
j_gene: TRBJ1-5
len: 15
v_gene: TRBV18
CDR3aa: CASSYTGARGQPQHF
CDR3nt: TGTGCCAGCTCATACACAGGGGCGAGAGGACAGCCCCAGCATTTT

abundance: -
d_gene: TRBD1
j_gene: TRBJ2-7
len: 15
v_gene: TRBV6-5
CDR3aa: CASSYLRTGFYEQYF
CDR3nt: TGTGCCAGCAGTTACCTCCGGACAGGGTTCTACGAGCAGTACTTC

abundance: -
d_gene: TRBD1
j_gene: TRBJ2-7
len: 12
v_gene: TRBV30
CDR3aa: CAGRDRAYEQYF
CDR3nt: TGTGCCGGCCGGGACAGGGCCTACGAGCAGTACTTC

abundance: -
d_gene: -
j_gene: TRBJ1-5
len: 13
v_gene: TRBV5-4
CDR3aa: CASSLDRYQPQHF
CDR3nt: TGTGCCAGCAGCTTGGACAGATATCAGCCCCAGCATTTT

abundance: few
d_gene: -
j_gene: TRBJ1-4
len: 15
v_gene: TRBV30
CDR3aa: CAWSPVGVGNEKLFF
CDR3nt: TGTGCCTGGAGTCCCGTTGGGGTCGGGAATGAAAAACTGTTTTTT

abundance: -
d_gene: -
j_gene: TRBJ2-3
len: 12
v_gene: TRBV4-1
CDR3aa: CASSSRSDTQYF
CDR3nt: TGCGCCAGCAGCTCACGGTCCGATACGCAGTATTTT

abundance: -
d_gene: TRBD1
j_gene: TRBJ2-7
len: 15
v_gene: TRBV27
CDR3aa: CASSLSAGGLYEQYF
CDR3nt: TGTGCCAGCAGTTTATCGGCAGGGGGATTATACGAGCAGTACTTC

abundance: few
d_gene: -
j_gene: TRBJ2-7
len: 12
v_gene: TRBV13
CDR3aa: CASSLRTVSQYF
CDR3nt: TGTGCCAGCAGCTTAAGAACTGTTTCGCAGTACTTC

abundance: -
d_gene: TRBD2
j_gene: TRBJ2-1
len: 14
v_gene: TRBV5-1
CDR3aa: CASTLGLVGDEQFF
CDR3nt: TGCGCCAGCACCCTTGGACTAGTTGGGGATGAGCAGTTCTTC

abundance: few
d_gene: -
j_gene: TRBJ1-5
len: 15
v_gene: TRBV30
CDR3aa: CAWSRTDLSNQPQHF
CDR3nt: TGTGCCTGGAGTAGGACAGACCTTAGCAATCAGCCCCAGCATTTT

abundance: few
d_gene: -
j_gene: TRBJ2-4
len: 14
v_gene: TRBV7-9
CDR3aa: CASSLDNRGNIQYF
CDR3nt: TGTGCCAGCAGCTTAGATAATAGGGGGAACATTCAGTACTTC

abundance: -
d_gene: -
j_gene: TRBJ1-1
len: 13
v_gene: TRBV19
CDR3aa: CASSEQGSTEAFF
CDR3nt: TGTGCCAGTAGTGAACAGGGATCCACTGAAGCTTTCTTT